These 8 T cell receptor beta chains were sequenced from one sample in a study of OX40 agonist ivuxolimab in advanced cancers. Sequencing was performed with immunoSEQ multiplex PCR; in TCRdb, only in-frame clones are kept and a portion is missing. The sample yields 120,000 or so clones, 80% to 95% seen once. The specimen comprised CD4+ or CD8+ T cells sorted from blood, sampled in a trial of the OX40 agonist ivuxolimab. Receptor source: an adult with an advanced solid tumor such as melanoma, head and neck, liver or kidney cancer.

This chain connects TRBV5-4 to TRBJ2-2; D call uncertain. CDR3 length equals 14 residues. The germline V gene encodes CDR1 SGHNT and CDR2 YYREEE (reference sequence). V lost 0 bases to trimming and J lost 7 bases, with 10 bases between them. CDR3 nucleotide sequence: TGTGCCAGCAGCTTGGACACTGTAAACGGGGAGCTGTTTTTT. Its translation: CASSLDTVNGELFF. The complete variable domain, with remaining parts taken from reference TRBV5-4 and TRBJ2-2, reads ETGVTQSPTHLIKTRGQQVTLRCSSQSGHNTVSWYQQALGQGPQFIFQYYREEENGRGNFPPRFSGLQFPNYSSELNVNALELDDSALYLCASSLDTVNGELFFGEGSRLTVL.

This rearrangement joins TRBV10-1 to TRBJ2-3, with 9 bases lining up with TRBD1. The CDR3 runs to 18 residues. With V trimmed by 5 bases and J by 2 bases, 14 bases remained unmatched. Germline CDR1 reads WNHNN; CDR2 reads SYGVQD (reference sequence). The CDR3 DNA reads TGCGCCAGCAGTAGGGGGGGGACAGGGTTGGTGTCCACAGATACGCAGTATTTT. This codes for CASSRGGTGLVSTDTQYF.

The rearrangement uses TRBV7-3 and TRBJ1-2; perhaps TRBD1 as D (6 bases). V dropped 5 bases and J dropped 7 bases, with 26 bases sitting between them. Germline V gene sequence: CDR1 SGHTA, CDR2 FQGTGA. There are 17 residues in the CDR3. CDR3 coding DNA: TGTGCCAGCAGCCCCCGGCCGTTGGGACAAGAAAAAGGTGGCTACACCTTC. This codes for CASSPRPLGQEKGGYTF. Drawing the rest from reference TRBV7-3 and TRBJ1-2, the complete variable domain is GAGVSQTPSNKVTEKGKYVELRCDPISGHTALYWYRQSLGQGPEFLIYFQGTGAADDSGLPNDRFFAVRPEGSVSTLKIQRTERGDSAVYLCASSPRPLGQEKGGYTFGSGTRLTVV.

The chain recombines TRBV5-4 with TRBJ1-6; the match to TRBD1 covers 7 bases. CDR3 size: 15 residues. With 4 bases clipped from V and 10 bases from J, the junction kept 11 bases outside the gene matches. The germline gives CDR1 SGHNT, CDR2 YYREEE (reference sequence). The DNA for the CDR3 is TGTGCCAGCAGCCCAGAGACAGGGCTAAGGTCACCCCTCCACTTT. Protein product: CASSPETGLRSPLHF.

V is TRBV21-1 and J is TRBJ1-2; the D call in the table, TRBD1, was not verified against the DNA. TRBV21-1 corresponds to a pseudogene. This CDR3 contains 12 residues. The CDR3 here is CASSKVVGGYTF. The CDR3 region has the DNA TGTGCCAGCAGCAAAGTAGTGGGCGGCTACACCTTC.

The chain recombines TRBV6-5 with TRBJ2-5; TRBD2 agrees at 12 bases. CDR1 is MNHEY and CDR2 is SVGAGI in the germline V gene. The CDR3 length is 15 residues. With V trimmed by 3 bases and J by 10 bases, 9 bases remained unmatched. As DNA, the CDR3 is TGTGCCAGCAGTTATTCCCCTAGCGGGGGGGGTGGCCAGTACTTC. It specifies CASSYSPSGGGGQYF.

This clone was counted once. This chain connects TRBV7-8 to TRBJ1-1; 9 bases fit TRBD1. CDR1 SGHVS and CDR2 FQNEAQ come from the germline V gene. The V gene end was trimmed by 8 bases and the J gene end by 2 bases; junction bases not matched to a gene: 15. This CDR3 has 17 residues. The CDR3 DNA reads TGTGCCAGCGGACAGCTCGGACAGGGGCTACATAACACTGAAGCTTTCTTT. Translated: CASGQLGQGLHNTEAFF.

The gene calls are TRBV19 and TRBJ2-5; D gene uncertain. Trimming cost V 5 bases and J 4 bases, with 20 bases left between them. Germline V gene lookup returns CDR1 LNHDA and CDR2 SQIVND (reference sequence). The CDR3 extends over 16 amino acids. The CDR3 DNA is TGTGCCAGTAGTCCCGATCAAGGGCTGATGAGAGAGACCCAGTACTTC. Protein sequence: CASSPDQGLMRETQYF.